This T cell receptor beta chain was sequenced during a study of identical twins. Worth noting for this clonotype: The antigen is undetermined.

Overall study results and limits: A lower insertion count was a feature of abundant cord blood beta clonotypes, with no such feature in memory repertoires.

MiXCR was run by TCRdb on the 5' RACE reads, yielding one entry per CDR3 protein. The profile shows hundreds of thousands of distinct CDR3 sequences, roughly 8% of them singletons. Everyone who gave samples was a healthy Caucasian. The CDR3 sequence is 16 residues long. Unmatched junction bases numbered 7, after V lost 0 bases and J lost 2 bases. Germline-derived CDR1 and CDR2 are MNHEY and SVGEGT. These data also formed part of another study, on yellow fever vaccine responses in identical twins.

This receptor was obtained from a woman aged 18-30 years in good health. Sequencing input: PBMCs. This chain links TRBV6-2 or TRBV6-3 with TRBJ2-7; 7 bases fit TRBD2. The CDR3 reads CASSYSSLAATYEQYF. CDR3 sequence (DNA): TGTGCCAGCAGTTACTCGTCCCTAGCGGCAACCTACGAGCAGTACTTC.